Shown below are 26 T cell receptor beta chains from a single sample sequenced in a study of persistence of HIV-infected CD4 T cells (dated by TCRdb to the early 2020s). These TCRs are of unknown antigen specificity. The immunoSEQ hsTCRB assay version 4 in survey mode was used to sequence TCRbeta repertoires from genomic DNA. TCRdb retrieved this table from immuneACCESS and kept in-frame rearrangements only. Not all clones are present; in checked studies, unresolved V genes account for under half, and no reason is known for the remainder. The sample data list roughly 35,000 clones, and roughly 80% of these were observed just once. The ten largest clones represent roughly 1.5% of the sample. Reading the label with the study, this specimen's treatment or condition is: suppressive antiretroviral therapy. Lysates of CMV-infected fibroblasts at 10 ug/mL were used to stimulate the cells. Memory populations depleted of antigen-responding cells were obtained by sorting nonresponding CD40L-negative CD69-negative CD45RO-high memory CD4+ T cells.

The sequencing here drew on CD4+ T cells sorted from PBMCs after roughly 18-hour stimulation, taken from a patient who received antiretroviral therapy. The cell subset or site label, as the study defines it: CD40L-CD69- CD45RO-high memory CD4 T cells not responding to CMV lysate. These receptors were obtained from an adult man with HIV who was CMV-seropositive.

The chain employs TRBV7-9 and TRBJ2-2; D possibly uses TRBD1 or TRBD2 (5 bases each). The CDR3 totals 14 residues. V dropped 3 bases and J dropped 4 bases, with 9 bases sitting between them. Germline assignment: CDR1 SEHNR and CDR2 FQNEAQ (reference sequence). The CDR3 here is CASSFEGRTGELFF. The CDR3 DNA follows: TGTGCCAGCAGCTTTGAGGGACGCACCGGGGAGCTGTTTTTT.

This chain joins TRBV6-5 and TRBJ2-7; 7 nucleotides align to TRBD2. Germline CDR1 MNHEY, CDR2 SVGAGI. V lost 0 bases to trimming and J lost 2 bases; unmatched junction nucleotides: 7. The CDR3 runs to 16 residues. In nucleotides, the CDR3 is TGTGCCAGCAGTTACTCCACGGGGGGACCCGCCTACGAGCAGTACTTC. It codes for CASSYSTGGPAYEQYF.

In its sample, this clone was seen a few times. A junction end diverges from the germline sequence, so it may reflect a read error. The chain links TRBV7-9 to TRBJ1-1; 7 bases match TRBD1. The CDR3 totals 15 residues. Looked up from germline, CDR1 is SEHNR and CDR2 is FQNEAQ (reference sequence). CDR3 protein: CASTLDGTGAQGAFF. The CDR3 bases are TGTGCCAGCACCTTAGACGGTACAGGGGCCCAAGGAGCTTTCTTT.

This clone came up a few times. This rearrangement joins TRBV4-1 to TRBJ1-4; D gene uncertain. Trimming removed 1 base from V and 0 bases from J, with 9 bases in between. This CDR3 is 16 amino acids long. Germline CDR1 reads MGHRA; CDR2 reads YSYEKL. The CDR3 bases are TGCGCCAGCAGCCAAGGTCTAGTTGCAACTAATGAAAAACTGTTTTTT. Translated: CASSQGLVATNEKLFF.

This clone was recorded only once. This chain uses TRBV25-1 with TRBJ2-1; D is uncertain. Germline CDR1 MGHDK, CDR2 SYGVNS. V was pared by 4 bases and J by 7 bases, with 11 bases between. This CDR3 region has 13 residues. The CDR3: CASSGNWGNEQFF. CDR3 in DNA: TGTGCCAGCAGTGGGAACTGGGGAAATGAGCAGTTCTTC.

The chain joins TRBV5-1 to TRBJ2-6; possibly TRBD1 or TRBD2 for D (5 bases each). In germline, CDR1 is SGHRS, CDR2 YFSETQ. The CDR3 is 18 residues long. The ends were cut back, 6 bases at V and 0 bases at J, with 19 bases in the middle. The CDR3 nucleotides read TGCGCCAGCACCTTAAGGGCTCCAGGGAGCTCTGGGGCCAACGTCCTGACTTTC. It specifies CASTLRAPGSSGANVLTF.

In nucleotides, the CDR3 is TGTGCCAGCCTTAGCTCTGGAAACACCATATATTTT. Amino acids: CASLSSGNTIYF. The V call is TRBV6-6, the J call TRBJ1-3; D is undetermined. Per germline, CDR1 MNHNY and CDR2 SVGAGI (reference sequence). With 8 bases removed from V and 0 bases from J, the gap between germline ends came to 5 bases. The CDR3 length is 12 residues.

The CDR3 sequence: CASSPPKMGLQPQHF. Here the CDR3 DNA reads TGTGCCAGCAGTCCCCCAAAGATGGGGCTCCAGCCCCAGCATTTT. The chain joins TRBV6-5 to TRBJ1-5, with a possible D match to TRBD1 (5 bases). Trimming shortened V by 5 bases and J by 7 bases, and 18 bases separated the two germline ends. The CDR3 extends over 15 amino acids. Per the germline V gene, CDR1 is MNHEY and CDR2 is SVGAGI.

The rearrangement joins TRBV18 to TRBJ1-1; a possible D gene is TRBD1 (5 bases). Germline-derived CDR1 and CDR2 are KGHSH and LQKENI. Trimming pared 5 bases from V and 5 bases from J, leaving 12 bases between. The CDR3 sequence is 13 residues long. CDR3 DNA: TGTGCCAGCTCATCCAGGGCTTGGACTGAAGCTTTCTTT. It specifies CASSSRAWTEAFF.

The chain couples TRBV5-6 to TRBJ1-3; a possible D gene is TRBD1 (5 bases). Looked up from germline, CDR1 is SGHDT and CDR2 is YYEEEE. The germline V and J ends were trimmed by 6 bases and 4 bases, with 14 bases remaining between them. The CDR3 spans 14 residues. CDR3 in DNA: TGTGCCAGCACCGGGACGGCTTGGGGAAACACCATATATTTT. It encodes CASTGTAWGNTIYF.

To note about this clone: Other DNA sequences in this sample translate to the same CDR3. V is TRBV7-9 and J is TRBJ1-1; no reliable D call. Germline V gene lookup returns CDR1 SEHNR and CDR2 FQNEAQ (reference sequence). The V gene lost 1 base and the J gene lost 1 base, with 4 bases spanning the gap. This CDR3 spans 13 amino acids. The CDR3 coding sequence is TGTGCCAGCAGCTTAGATACGAACACTGAAGCTTTCTTT. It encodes CASSLDTNTEAFF. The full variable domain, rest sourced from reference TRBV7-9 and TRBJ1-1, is DTGVSQNPRHKITKRGQNVTFRCDPISEHNRLYWYRQTLGQGPEFLTYFQNEAQLEKSRLLSDRFSAERPKGSFSTLEIQRTEQGDSAMYLCASSLDTNTEAFFGQGTRLTVV.

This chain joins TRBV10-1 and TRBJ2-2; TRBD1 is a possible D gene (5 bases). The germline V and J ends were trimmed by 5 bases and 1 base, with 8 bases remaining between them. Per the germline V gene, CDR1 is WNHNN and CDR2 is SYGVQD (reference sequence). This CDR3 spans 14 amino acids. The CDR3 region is CASSRRGNTGELFF. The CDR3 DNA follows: TGCGCCAGCAGTCGAAGGGGGAACACCGGGGAGCTGTTTTTT.

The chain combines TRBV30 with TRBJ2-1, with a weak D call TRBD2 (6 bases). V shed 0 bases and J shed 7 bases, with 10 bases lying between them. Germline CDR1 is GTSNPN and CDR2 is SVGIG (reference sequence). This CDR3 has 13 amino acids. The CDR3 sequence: CAWSVRSGNEQFF. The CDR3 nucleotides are TGTGCCTGGAGTGTAAGGAGCGGGAATGAGCAGTTCTTC.

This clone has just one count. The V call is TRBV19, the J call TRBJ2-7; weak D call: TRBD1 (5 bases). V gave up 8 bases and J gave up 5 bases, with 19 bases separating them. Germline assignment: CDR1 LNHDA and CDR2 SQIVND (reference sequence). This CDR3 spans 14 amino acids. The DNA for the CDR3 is TGTGCCAGTTCTCCCGCGCAGGGATCCCACGAGCAGTACTTC. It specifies CASSPAQGSHEQYF.

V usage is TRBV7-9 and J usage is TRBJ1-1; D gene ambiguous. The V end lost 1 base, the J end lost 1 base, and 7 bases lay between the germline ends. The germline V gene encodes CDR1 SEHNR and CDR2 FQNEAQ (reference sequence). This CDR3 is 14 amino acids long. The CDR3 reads CASSLGTANTEAFF. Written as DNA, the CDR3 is TGTGCCAGCAGCTTAGGGACTGCGAACACTGAAGCTTTCTTT. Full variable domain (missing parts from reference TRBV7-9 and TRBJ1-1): DTGVSQNPRHKITKRGQNVTFRCDPISEHNRLYWYRQTLGQGPEFLTYFQNEAQLEKSRLLSDRFSAERPKGSFSTLEIQRTEQGDSAMYLCASSLGTANTEAFFGQGTRLTVV.

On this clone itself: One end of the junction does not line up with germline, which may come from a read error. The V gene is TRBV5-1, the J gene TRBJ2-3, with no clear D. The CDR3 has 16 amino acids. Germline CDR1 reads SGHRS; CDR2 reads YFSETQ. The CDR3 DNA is TGCGCCAACAGCCCCAAAGGGATTTCGGGCACAGATACGCAGTATTTT. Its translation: CANSPKGISGTDTQYF.

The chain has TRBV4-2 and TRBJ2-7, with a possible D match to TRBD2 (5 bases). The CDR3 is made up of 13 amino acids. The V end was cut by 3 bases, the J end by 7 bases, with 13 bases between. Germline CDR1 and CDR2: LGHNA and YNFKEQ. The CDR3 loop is CASSHPDGNEQYF. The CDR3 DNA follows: TGTGCCAGCAGCCATCCGGACGGGAATGAGCAGTACTTC.

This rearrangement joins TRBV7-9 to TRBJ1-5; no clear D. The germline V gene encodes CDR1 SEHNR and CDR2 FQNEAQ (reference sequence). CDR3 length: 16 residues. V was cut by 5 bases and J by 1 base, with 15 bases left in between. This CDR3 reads CASSPDRFGSNQPQHF. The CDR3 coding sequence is TGTGCCAGCAGCCCAGACCGGTTCGGCAGCAATCAGCCCCAGCATTTT.

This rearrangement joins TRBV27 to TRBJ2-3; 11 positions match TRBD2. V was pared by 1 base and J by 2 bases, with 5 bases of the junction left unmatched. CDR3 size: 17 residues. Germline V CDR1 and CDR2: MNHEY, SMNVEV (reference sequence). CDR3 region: CASSLLPSGGNTDTQYF. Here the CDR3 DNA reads TGTGCCAGCAGTTTATTGCCTAGCGGGGGGAACACAGATACGCAGTATTTT.

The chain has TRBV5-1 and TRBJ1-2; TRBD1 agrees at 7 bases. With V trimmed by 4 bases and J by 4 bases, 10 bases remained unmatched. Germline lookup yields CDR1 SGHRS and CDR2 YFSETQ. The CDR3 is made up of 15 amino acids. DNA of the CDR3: TGCGCCAGCAGCACGGGACAGACCTTTAGCTATGGCTACACCTTC. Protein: CASSTGQTFSYGYTF.

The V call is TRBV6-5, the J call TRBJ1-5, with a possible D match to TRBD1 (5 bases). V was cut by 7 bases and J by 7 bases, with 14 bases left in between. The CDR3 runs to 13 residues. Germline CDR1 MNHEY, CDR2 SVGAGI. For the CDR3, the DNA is TGTGCCAGCAAGGGGTTAGGGGACCAGCCCCAGCATTTT. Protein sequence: CASKGLGDQPQHF.

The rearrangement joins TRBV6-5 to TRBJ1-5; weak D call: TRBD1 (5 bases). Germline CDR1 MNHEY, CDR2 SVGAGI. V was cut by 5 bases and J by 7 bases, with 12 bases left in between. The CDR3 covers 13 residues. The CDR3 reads CASSTQGRQPQHF. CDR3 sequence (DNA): TGTGCCAGCAGTACTCAGGGACGACAGCCCCAGCATTTT.

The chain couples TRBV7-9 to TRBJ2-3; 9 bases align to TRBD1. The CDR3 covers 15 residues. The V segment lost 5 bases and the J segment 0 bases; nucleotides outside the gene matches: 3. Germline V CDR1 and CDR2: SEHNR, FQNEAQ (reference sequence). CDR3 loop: CASSPGQGSTDTQYF. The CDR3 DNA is TGTGCCAGCAGCCCCGGACAGGGGAGCACAGATACGCAGTATTTT.

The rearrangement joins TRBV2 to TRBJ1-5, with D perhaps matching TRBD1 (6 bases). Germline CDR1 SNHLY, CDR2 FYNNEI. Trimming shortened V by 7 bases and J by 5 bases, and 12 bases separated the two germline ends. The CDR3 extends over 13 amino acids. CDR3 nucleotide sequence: TGTGCCAGCACGGGGGAGGGGGATCAGCCCCAGCATTTT. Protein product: CASTGEGDQPQHF.

The CDR3 reads CAISERGAYTDTQYF. CDR3 coding DNA: TGTGCCATCAGTGAGCGGGGGGCTTACACAGATACGCAGTATTTT. The gene calls are TRBV10-3 and TRBJ2-3, with D possibly being TRBD2 (7 bases). The ends were cut back, 2 bases at V and 2 bases at J, with 11 bases in the middle. CDR3 size: 15 residues. CDR1 is ENHRY, CDR2 SYGVKD, per germline.

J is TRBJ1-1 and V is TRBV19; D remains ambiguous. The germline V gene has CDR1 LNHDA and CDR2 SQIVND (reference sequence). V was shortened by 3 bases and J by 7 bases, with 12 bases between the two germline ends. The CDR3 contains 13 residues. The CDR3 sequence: CASSMAAGLEAFF. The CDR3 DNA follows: TGTGCCAGTAGTATGGCGGCCGGACTTGAAGCTTTCTTT.